One sample yielded the 21 T cell receptor beta chains listed below, sequenced in a study of T cell repertoires in cytomegalovirus infection. TCRdb reanalysed the reads using MiXCR and keeps one entry per CDR3 protein. The sample lists about 260,000 distinct CDR3 sequences; less than 9.5% were seen once. Material: PBMCs. All receptors derive from a human donor in good health (CMV status not recorded). Some clones in this sample may be carry-over from other donors' samples.

This clonotype was seen many times. CDR3 coding DNA: TGTGCCAGCAGCTTGGCGGGACAGTGGGAGAGCTATGGCTACACCTTC. This sequence encodes CASSLAGQWESYGYTF. The genes are TRBV7-2 and TRBJ1-2, with TRBD1 matching 7 bases. V trimming: 3 bases; J trimming: 4 bases; junction bases outside the gene matches: 11. The CDR3 is made up of 16 amino acids. The germline CDR1 and CDR2 sequences are SGHTA and FQGNSA.

This clonotype was seen at least ten times. The CDR3 sequence: CASRSGMDQPQHF. Here the CDR3 DNA reads TGTGCCAGCCGCTCAGGGATGGATCAGCCCCAGCATTTT. This rearrangement joins TRBV2 to TRBJ1-5, with a possible D match to TRBD1 (5 bases). Germline V gives CDR1 SNHLY, CDR2 FYNNEI. The germline V and J ends were trimmed by 8 bases and 5 bases, with 13 bases remaining between them. This CDR3 is built from 13 residues.

This clonotype was recorded a few times. J is TRBJ1-2 and V is TRBV6-2 or TRBV6-3, with no clear D. Germline lookup yields CDR1 MNHEY and CDR2 SVGEGT. This CDR3 region has 16 residues. Trimming took 3 bases from V and 1 from J, leaving 15 bases between them. CDR3 residues: CASSYDWSSYNYGYTF. DNA of the CDR3: TGTGCCAGCAGTTATGATTGGAGTTCTTATAACTATGGCTACACCTTC.

The V and J genes are TRBV29-1 and TRBJ2-1, with unresolved D. The germline V gene encodes CDR1 SQVTM and CDR2 ANQGSEA. V was clipped by 3 bases and J by 0 bases, with 9 bases between them. This CDR3 is 14 amino acids long. The CDR3 is CSVDKVSSYNEQFF. As DNA, the CDR3 is TGCAGCGTTGACAAGGTCAGCTCCTACAATGAGCAGTTCTTC.

This clonotype was recorded at least ten times. The chain has TRBV7-2 and TRBJ1-2; D gene unclear. Germline V CDR1 and CDR2: SGHTA, FQGNSA. The CDR3 spans 14 residues. Trimming pared 3 bases from V and 0 bases from J, leaving 8 bases between. This CDR3 reads CASSFGQTNYGYTF. The CDR3 DNA is TGTGCCAGCAGCTTCGGTCAGACTAACTATGGCTACACCTTC.

This clonotype was counted at least ten times. The chain combines TRBV29-1 with TRBJ2-3; possible D gene TRBD1, 6 bases. The germline gives CDR1 SQVTM, CDR2 ANQGSEA. This CDR3 region has 12 residues. V was shortened by 5 bases and J by 3 bases, with 9 bases between the two germline ends. CDR3 amino acids: CSVRTGTDTQYF. CDR3 sequence (DNA): TGCAGCGTTCGTACAGGGACAGATACGCAGTATTTT.

This clonotype was recorded many times. The V call is TRBV14, the J call TRBJ2-1; 11 positions match TRBD2. Germline trimming cut 7 bases from V and 5 bases from J; bases unmatched to any gene: 10. This CDR3 comprises 16 residues. CDR1 is SGHDN, CDR2 FVKESK, per germline. The CDR3 coding sequence is TGTGCCAGCAACGGTGGGCTAGCGGGGGGAAACAATGAGCAGTTCTTC. Protein sequence: CASNGGLAGGNNEQFF.

This chain joins TRBV28 and TRBJ1-5; no reliable D call. With 0 bases removed from V and 3 bases from J, the gap between germline ends came to 12 bases. The CDR3 loop spans 16 amino acids. CDR1 and CDR2 (germline): MDHEN, SYDVKM. DNA for the CDR3: TGTGCCAGCAGTTTATGGAGGATATGGCCCAATCAGCCCCAGCATTTT. Its translation: CASSLWRIWPNQPQHF.

This clonotype was detected ten times or more. The gene calls are TRBV12-3 or TRBV12-4 and TRBJ1-6; 12 bases match TRBD1. The V and J ends lost 6 bases and 10 bases, in that order; junction bases with no gene match: 4. The CDR3 runs to 14 residues. As DNA, the CDR3 is TGTGCCAGCAGGAGGGACAGGGGGCTCTCACCCCTCCACTTT. This codes for CASRRDRGLSPLHF.

This clonotype was observed many times. V and J are TRBV7-6 and TRBJ2-2; no definite D call. Germline lookup yields CDR1 SGHVS and CDR2 FNYEAQ. The CDR3 has 17 residues. V was pared by 1 base and J by 4 bases, with 16 bases between. The CDR3: CASSLGPAGSRTGELFF. CDR3 nucleotides: TGTGCCAGCAGCTTAGGACCCGCAGGCTCTCGCACCGGGGAGCTGTTTTTT.

This clonotype appeared many times. The rearrangement links TRBV7-2 to TRBJ2-7; TRBD2 matches at 12 bases. Losses at the gene ends were 5 bases for V and 4 bases for J; bases not matched to a gene: 9. Germline CDR1 reads SGHTA; CDR2 reads FQGNSA. The CDR3 has 16 residues. The CDR3 bases are TGTGCCAGCAGCCGGGAAGCGGGACTAGCGGGTTACGAGCAGTACTTC. It codes for CASSREAGLAGYEQYF.

This clonotype was seen repeatedly, ten times or more. V and J are TRBV7-2 and TRBJ1-6; D uncertain. Germline V gene lookup returns CDR1 SGHTA and CDR2 FQGNSA. The germline V and J ends were trimmed by 1 base and 7 bases, with 14 bases remaining between them. This CDR3 is 16 amino acids long. The CDR3 sequence is CASSLGRVGLNSPLHF. The CDR3 nucleotides read TGTGCCAGCAGCTTAGGCCGGGTAGGGCTCAATTCACCCCTCCACTTT.

At least ten counts were recorded for this clonotype. CDR3 in DNA: TGCGCCAGCAGCCCCCTGGCGCGACAGGGCCACGAGCAGTACTTC. It yields the protein CASSPLARQGHEQYF. V and J are TRBV5-1 and TRBJ2-7, with 7 bases aligning to TRBD1. The CDR3 has 15 amino acids. In germline, CDR1 is SGHRS, CDR2 YFSETQ. V lost 4 bases and J lost 5; bases outside the gene matches: 12.

This clonotype was observed a handful of times. The CDR3 nucleotides are TGTGCCAGCAGTTTCCTAGCCCAGTACGAGCAGTACTTC. Translation: CASSFLAQYEQYF. The V and J genes are TRBV12-3 or TRBV12-4 and TRBJ2-7; possible D gene TRBD2, 5 bases. This CDR3 spans 13 amino acids. Trimming left V 3 bases short and J 4 bases short, with 10 bases between.

The rearrangement uses TRBV27 and TRBJ1-1; the match to TRBD1 covers 8 bases. This CDR3 contains 14 residues. J gave up 1 base and V 6 bases, and 4 bases lay outside the gene matches. In germline, CDR1 is MNHEY, CDR2 SMNVEV (reference sequence). The CDR3 bases are TGTGCCAGCAGACGGACAGGGCGGAACACTGAAGCTTTCTTT. This sequence encodes CASRRTGRNTEAFF.

This clonotype was recorded many times. The V and J genes are TRBV7-2 and TRBJ2-7, with D tentatively TRBD1 (7 bases). CDR1 is SGHTA and CDR2 is FQGNSA in the germline V gene. This CDR3 is built from 13 residues. V dropped 5 bases and J dropped 6 bases, with 14 bases sitting between them. For the CDR3, the DNA is TGTGCCAGCAGCCCAGGGGGGCAGAGCGAGCAGTACTTC. The encoded protein is CASSPGGQSEQYF.

This clonotype has ten or more counts. J is TRBJ2-3 and V is TRBV7-2; D not certain. There are 13 residues in the CDR3. Looked up from germline, CDR1 is SGHTA and CDR2 is FQGNSA. The germline V and J ends were trimmed by 2 bases and 6 bases, with 9 bases remaining between them. The CDR3 region has the DNA TGTGCCAGCAGCTTAAGGTTACGGGATACGCAGTATTTT. Its protein is CASSLRLRDTQYF.

This clonotype was recorded at least ten times. V usage is TRBV20-1 and J usage is TRBJ1-2, with 7 nucleotides matching TRBD1. V shed 3 bases, J shed 0 bases, and the junction held 10 bases outside the gene matches. Germline-derived CDR1 and CDR2 are DFQATT and SNEGSKA (reference sequence). The CDR3 has 16 amino acids. Written as DNA, the CDR3 is TGCAGTGCTAGGGCGGTAGACAGGGCTCCTAACTATGGCTACACCTTC. Translation: CSARAVDRAPNYGYTF.

The chain links TRBV7-9 to TRBJ2-7; a possible D gene is TRBD1 (6 bases). Germline CDR1 is SEHNR and CDR2 is FQNEAQ (reference sequence). This CDR3 has 15 amino acids. The V end lost 5 bases, the J end lost 3 bases, and 17 bases lay between the germline ends. The CDR3 protein is CASSRTGNQNYEQYF. CDR3 coding DNA: TGTGCCAGCAGCCGAACAGGGAATCAGAACTACGAGCAGTACTTC.

This clonotype has only a few counts. The chain joins TRBV20-1 to TRBJ2-7; 8 bases fit TRBD1. CDR3 size: 12 residues. Losses at the gene ends were 6 bases for V and 5 bases for J; bases not matched to a gene: 6. Per the germline V gene, CDR1 is DFQATT and CDR2 is SNEGSKA (reference sequence). The chain's CDR3 is CSATDRGNEQYF. CDR3 bases: TGCAGTGCAACCGACAGGGGCAACGAGCAGTACTTC.

This clonotype was detected ten times or more. The chain has TRBV7-2 and TRBJ1-2; 8 positions match TRBD1. J was trimmed by 8 bases and V by 4 bases; bases with no gene match: 12. Per germline, CDR1 SGHTA and CDR2 FQGNSA. The CDR3 totals 15 residues. Here the CDR3 reads CASSSPGQGDRGYTF. The DNA of the CDR3 is TGTGCCAGCAGCTCCCCCGGACAGGGAGATCGGGGCTACACCTTC.